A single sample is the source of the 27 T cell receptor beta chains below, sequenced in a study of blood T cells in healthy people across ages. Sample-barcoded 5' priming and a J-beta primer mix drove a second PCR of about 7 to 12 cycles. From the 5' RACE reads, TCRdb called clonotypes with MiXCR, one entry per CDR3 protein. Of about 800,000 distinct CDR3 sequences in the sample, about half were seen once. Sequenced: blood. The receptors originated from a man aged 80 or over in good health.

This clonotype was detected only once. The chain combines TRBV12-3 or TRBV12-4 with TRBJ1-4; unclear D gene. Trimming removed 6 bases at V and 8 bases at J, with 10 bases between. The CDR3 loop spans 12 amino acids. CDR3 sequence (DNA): TGTGCCAGCAGCGTCACTCGAGAAAAACTGTTTTTT. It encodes CASSVTREKLFF.

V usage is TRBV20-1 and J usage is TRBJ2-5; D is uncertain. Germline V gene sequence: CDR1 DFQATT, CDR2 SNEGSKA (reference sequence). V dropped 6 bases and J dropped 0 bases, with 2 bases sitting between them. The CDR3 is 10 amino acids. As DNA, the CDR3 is TGCAGTGCCCACCAAGAGACCCAGTACTTC. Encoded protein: CSAHQETQYF.

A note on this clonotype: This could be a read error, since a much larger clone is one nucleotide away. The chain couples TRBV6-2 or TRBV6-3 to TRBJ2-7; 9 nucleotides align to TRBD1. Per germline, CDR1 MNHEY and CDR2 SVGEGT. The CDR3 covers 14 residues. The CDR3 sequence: CVSSRRQGAYEQYF. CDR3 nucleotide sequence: TGTGTCAGCAGCCGGAGACAGGGGGCCTACGAGCAGTACTTC.

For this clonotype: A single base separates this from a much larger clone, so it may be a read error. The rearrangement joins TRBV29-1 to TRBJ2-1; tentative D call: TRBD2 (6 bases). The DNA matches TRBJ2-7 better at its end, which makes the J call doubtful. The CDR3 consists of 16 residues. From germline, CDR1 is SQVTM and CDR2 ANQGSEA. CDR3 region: CSVEDLTSRSYNEQYF. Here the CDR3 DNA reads TGCAGCGTTGAAGATCTTACTAGCAGGTCCTACAATGAGCAGTACTTC.

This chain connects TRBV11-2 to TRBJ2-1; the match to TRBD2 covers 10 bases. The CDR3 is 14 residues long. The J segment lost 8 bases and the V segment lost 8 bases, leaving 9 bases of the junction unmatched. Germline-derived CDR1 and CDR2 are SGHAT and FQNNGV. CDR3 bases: TGTGCCAGCCAACTTAGCGGGAGGTTCCATGAGCAGTTCTTC. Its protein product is CASQLSGRFHEQFF.

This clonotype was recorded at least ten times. The CDR3 DNA reads as TGCAGTGCTAGAGAGGCGAAGGGGGGGATGTACGAGCAGTACTTC. It encodes CSAREAKGGMYEQYF. This rearrangement joins TRBV20-1 to TRBJ2-7; D might be TRBD2 (7 bases). V gave up 0 bases and J gave up 4 bases, with 16 bases separating them. The CDR3 covers 15 residues. Germline V gene data show CDR1 as DFQATT and CDR2 as SNEGSKA (reference sequence).

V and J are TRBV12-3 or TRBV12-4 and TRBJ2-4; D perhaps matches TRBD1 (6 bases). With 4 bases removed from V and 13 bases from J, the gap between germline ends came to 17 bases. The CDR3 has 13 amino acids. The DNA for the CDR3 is TGTGCCAGCAGTTATACAGGGCTGGTAGCGCAGTACTTC. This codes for CASSYTGLVAQYF.

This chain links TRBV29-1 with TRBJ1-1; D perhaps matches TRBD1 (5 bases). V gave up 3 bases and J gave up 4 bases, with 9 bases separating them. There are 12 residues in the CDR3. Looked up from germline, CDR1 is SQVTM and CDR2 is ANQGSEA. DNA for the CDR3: TGCAGCGTTGAGGTCGGGACCACTGAAGCTTTCTTT. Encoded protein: CSVEVGTTEAFF.

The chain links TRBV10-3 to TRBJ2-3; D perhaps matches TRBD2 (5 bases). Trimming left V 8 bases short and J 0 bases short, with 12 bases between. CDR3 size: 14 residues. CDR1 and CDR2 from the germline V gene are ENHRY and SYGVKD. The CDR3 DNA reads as TGTGCCATCGAGGGTGAAGCGAGCACAGATACGCAGTATTTT. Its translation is CAIEGEASTDTQYF.

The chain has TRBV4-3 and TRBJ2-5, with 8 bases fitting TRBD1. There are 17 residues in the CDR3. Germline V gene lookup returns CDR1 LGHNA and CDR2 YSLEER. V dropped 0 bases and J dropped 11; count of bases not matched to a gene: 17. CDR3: CASSQDLGQGAFGEQYF. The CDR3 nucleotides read TGCGCCAGCAGCCAAGATTTGGGTCAGGGGGCATTTGGAGAGCAGTACTTC.

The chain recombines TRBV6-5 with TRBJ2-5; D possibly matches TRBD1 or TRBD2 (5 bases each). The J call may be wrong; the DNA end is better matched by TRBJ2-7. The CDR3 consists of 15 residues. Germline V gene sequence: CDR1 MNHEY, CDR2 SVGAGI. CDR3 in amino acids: CASSYSSRDGYEQYF. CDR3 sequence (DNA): TGTGCCAGCAGTTACTCGAGTCGGGACGGTTACGAGCAGTACTTC.

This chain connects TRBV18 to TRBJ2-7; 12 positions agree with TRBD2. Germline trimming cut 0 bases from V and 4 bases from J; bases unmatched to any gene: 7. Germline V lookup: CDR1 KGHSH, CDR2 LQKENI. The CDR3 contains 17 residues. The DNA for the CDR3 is TGTGCCAGCTCACCACCGACTAGCGGGAGTACGGTGTACGAGCAGTACTTC. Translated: CASSPPTSGSTVYEQYF.

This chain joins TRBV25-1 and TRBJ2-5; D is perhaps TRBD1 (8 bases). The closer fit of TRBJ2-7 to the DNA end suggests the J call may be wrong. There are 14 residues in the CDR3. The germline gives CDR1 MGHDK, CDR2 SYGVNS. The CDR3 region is CASSDDRGGYEQYF. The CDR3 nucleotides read TGTGCCAGCAGTGATGACAGGGGAGGGTACGAGCAGTACTTC.

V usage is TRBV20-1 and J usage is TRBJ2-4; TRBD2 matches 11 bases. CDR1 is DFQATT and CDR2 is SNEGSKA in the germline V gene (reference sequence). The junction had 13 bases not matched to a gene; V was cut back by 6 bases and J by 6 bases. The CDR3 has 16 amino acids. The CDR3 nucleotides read TGCAGTGCCGAGAGGGCTAGCGGGAGGAGCGGAAACATTCAGTACTTC. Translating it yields CSAERASGRSGNIQYF.

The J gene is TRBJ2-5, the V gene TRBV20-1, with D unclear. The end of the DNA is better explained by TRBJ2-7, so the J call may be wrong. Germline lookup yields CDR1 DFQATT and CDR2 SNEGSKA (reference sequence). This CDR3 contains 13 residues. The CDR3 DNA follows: TGCAGTGCTAGAGGTCCCCGATGGGACGAGCAGTACTTC. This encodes CSARGPRWDEQYF.

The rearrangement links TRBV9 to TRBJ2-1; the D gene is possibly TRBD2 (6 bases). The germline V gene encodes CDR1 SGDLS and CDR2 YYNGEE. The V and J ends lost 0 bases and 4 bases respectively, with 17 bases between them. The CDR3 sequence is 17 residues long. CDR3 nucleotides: TGTGCCAGCAGCGTAGGGCGAGGGAGGCGGTCTTACAATGAGCAGTTCTTC. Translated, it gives CASSVGRGRRSYNEQFF.

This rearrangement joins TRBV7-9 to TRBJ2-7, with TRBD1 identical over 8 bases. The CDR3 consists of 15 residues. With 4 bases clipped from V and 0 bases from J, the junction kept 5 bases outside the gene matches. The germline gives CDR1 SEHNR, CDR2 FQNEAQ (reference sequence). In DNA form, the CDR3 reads TGTGCCAGCAGCTGGGGACAGGATTACTCCTACGAGCAGTACTTC. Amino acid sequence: CASSWGQDYSYEQYF.

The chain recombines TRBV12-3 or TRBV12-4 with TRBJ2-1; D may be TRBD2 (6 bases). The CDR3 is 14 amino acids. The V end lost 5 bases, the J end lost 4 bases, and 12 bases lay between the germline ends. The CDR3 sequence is CASSEAGTYNEQFF. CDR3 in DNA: TGTGCCAGCAGTGAGGCCGGGACTTACAATGAGCAGTTCTTC.

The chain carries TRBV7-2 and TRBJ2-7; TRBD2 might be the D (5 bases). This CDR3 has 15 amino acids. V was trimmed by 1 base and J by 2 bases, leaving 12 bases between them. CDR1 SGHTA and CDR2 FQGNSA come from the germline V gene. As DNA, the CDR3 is TGTGCCAGCAGCTTAGGTGGAGGTCCTGCCTACGAGCAGTACTTC. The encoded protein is CASSLGGGPAYEQYF.

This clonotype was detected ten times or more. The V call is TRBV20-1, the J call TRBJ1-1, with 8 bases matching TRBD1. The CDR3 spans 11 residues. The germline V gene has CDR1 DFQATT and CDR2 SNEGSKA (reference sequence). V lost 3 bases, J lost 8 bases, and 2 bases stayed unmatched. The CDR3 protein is CSARRDREAFF. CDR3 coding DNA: TGCAGTGCTAGGCGGGACAGGGAAGCTTTCTTT.

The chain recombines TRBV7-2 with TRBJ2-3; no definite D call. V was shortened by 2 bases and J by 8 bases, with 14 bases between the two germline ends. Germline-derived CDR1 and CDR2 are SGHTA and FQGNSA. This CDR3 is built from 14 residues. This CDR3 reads CASSLFGLKSTQYF. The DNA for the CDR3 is TGTGCCAGCAGCTTATTCGGTCTAAAGAGTACGCAGTATTTT. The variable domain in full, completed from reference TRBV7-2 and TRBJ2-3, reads GAGVSQSPSNKVTEKGKDVELRCDPISGHTALYWYRQSLGQGLEFLIYFQGNSAPDKSGLPSDRFSAERTGGSVSTLTIQRTQQEDSAVYLCASSLFGLKSTQYFGPGTRLTVL.

The CDR3 DNA is TGTGCCAGCAGCCAAGATGGGGCTAGTCAAGAGACCCAGTACTTC. Translation: CASSQDGASQETQYF. The rearrangement links TRBV14 to TRBJ2-5, with a possible D match to TRBD1 (5 bases). Trimming removed 0 bases from V and 2 bases from J, with 10 bases in between. Germline-derived CDR1 and CDR2 are SGHDN and FVKESK. The CDR3 spans 15 residues.

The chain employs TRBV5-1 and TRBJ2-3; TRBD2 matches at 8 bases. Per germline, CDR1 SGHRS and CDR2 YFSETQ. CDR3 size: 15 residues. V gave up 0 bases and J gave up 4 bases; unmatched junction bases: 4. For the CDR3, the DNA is TGCGCCAGCAGCTTGGGAAGCGGGGGCGCAGATACGCAGTATTTT. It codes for CASSLGSGGADTQYF.

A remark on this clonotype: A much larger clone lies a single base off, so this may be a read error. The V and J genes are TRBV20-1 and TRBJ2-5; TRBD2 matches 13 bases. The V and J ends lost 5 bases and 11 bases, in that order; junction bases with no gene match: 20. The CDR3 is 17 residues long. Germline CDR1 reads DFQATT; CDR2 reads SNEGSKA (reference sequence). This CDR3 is CSAPPGLAGPGVNEQYF. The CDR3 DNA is TGCAGTGCTCCCCCGGGACTAGCGGGACCCGGCGTCAATGAGCAGTACTTC.

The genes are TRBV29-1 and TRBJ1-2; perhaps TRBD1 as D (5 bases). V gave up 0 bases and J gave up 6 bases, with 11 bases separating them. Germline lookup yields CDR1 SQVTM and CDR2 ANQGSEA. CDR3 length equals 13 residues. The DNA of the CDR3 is TGCAGCGTTGAAGATCTGGGGGAGGATGGCTACACCTTC. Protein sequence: CSVEDLGEDGYTF.

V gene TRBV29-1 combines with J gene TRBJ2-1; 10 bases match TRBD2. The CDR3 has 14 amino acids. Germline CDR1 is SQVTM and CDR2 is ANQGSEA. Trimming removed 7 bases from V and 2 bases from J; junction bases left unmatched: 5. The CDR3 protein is CSGSGLATYNEQFF. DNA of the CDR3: TGCAGCGGCTCGGGACTAGCGACCTACAATGAGCAGTTCTTC.

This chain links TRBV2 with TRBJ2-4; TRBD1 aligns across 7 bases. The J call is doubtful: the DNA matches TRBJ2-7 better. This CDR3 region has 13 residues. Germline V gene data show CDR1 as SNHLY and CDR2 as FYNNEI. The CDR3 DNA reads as TGTGCCAGCAAGCCAACAGGGGAACACGAGCAGTACTTC. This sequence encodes CASKPTGEHEQYF.